The clone carrying this TCR beta chain has only one observation. What it recognizes is unknown. The donors, all of them Caucasian adults, lived in Nashville, Tennessee. This specimen belongs to a study of shared clonotypes between healthy human individuals. The CDR3 runs 11 residues. V was clipped by 8 bases and J by 5 bases, with 9 bases between them. Germline V gene lookup returns CDR1 MNHEY and CDR2 SMNVEV (reference sequence). Study results and caveats: The generation probabilities recorded for non-shared clonotypes fell below those of clonotypes shared by all four donors. Clonotype sharing levels among donors were expected to vary with sequencing depth.

In the original workflow: ImmunoSEQ junction-only sequences lacked quality scores, so their filtering differed. Using immunoSEQ multiplex PCR, the repertoire was profiled, and TCRdb retains in-frame clones only, with some absent. V and J calls and clone size are as listed in that table; D and trimming were resolved from the DNA. Seen here are a few million clones, roughly 92% observed once, and the top ten hold around 0.35%. This TCR came from a man between 18 and 35 years old in good health. Some clones in this sample may be carry-over from other donors' samples. Sequenced sample: naive CD4+ T cells from PBMCs. Noted subset: CD45RA+ positively selected. The rearrangement links TRBV27 to TRBJ1-1; D is ambiguous. The CDR3 DNA follows: TGTGCCAGCTTAGGTCGGACTGAAGCTTTCTTT. This sequence encodes CASLGRTEAFF.